Following are 27 T cell receptor beta chains from one sample sequenced in a study of human T cells and chemical hapten exposure. Documented time point: pre-sensitization, week 0. Treatment described: therapeutic diphenylcyclopropenone sensitization with weekly scalp DPC. TCRdb recomputed calls from the RACE reads with MiXCR, one row per CDR3 protein. The table records 45,000 to 65,000 distinct CDR3 sequences, roughly 10% of them present only once. The sample consisted of whole blood, taken in connection with sensitization to the hapten diphenylcyclopropenone (DPC). The source is a middle-aged man with alopecia areata. Some clones in this sample may be carry-over from other donors' samples.

This clonotype was counted only a few times. The CDR3 nucleotides are TGTGCCAGCAGCCGGGACAATAAAGAGACCCAGTACTTC. Encoded protein: CASSRDNKETQYF. The V and J genes are TRBV7-9 and TRBJ2-5, with D perhaps matching TRBD1 (6 bases). This CDR3 spans 13 amino acids. Trimming stripped 5 bases from V and 3 bases from J, with 10 bases between. CDR1 and CDR2 (germline): SEHNR, FQNEAQ (reference sequence).

This clonotype was picked up one time. The CDR3 DNA sequence: TGCGCCAGCAGCAGCCATGCGGGGGCGCTTAAGGATACGCAGTATTTT. It translates to CASSSHAGALKDTQYF. The chain has TRBV5-1 and TRBJ2-3; D is possibly TRBD2 (7 bases). The length of the CDR3 is 16 residues. V shed 4 bases and J shed 6 bases, with 21 bases lying between them. Germline assignment: CDR1 SGHRS and CDR2 YFSETQ. The complete variable domain, with remaining parts taken from reference TRBV5-1 and TRBJ2-3, reads KAGVTQTPRYLIKTRGQQVTLSCSPISGHRSVSWYQQTPGQGLQFLFEYFSETQRNKGNFPGRFSGRQFSNSRSEMNVSTLELGDSALYLCASSSHAGALKDTQYFGPGTRLTVL.

The CDR3: CASSPREVLSRELFF. The CDR3 DNA is TGTGCCAGCAGTCCGAGAGAGGTCTTGAGCCGGGAGCTGTTTTTT. The J gene is TRBJ2-2, the V gene TRBV28, with no clear D. Germline assignment: CDR1 MDHEN and CDR2 SYDVKM. Trimming took 5 bases from V and 9 from J, leaving 19 bases between them. The CDR3 is made up of 15 amino acids.

This clonotype was observed a handful of times. The chain links TRBV2 to TRBJ2-1; 10 bases are a match to TRBD2. This CDR3 has 18 amino acids. With V trimmed by 5 bases and J by 0 bases, 10 bases remained unmatched. CDR1 is SNHLY, CDR2 FYNNEI, per germline. The CDR3 loop is CASSRGLAEFYSYNEQFF. DNA of the CDR3: TGTGCCAGCAGTAGAGGACTAGCGGAGTTCTACTCCTACAATGAGCAGTTCTTC.

Only a few counts were recorded for this clonotype. V usage is TRBV18 and J usage is TRBJ2-7; TRBD1 might be the D (6 bases). Trimming pared 0 bases from V and 7 bases from J, leaving 22 bases between. The V gene's germline CDR1 is KGHSH and CDR2 LQKENI. This CDR3 is 17 amino acids long. CDR3 nucleotides: TGTGCCAGCTCACCACCGACGAGCACAGGGATCGGGCGGGAGCAGTACTTC. It codes for CASSPPTSTGIGREQYF. The whole variable domain, remainder taken from reference TRBV18 and TRBJ2-7, is NAGVMQNPRHLVRRRGQEARLRCSPMKGHSHVYWYRQLPEEGLKFMVYLQKENIIDESGMPKERFSAEFPKEGPSILRIQQVVRGDSAAYFCASSPPTSTGIGREQYFGPGTRLTVT.

This sequence joins TRBV28 and TRBJ2-2, with TRBD1 matching 8 bases. The germline V gene has CDR1 MDHEN and CDR2 SYDVKM. With 3 bases clipped from V and 7 bases from J, the junction kept 7 bases outside the gene matches. This CDR3 comprises 15 residues. The CDR3 nucleotides are TGTGCCAGCAGTTTCTCGGACAGGGTAATCGGGGAGCTGTTTTTT. Its translation: CASSFSDRVIGELFF.

This clonotype was seen more than once but under ten times. The rearrangement joins TRBV4-1 to TRBJ2-7; 12 bases line up with TRBD1. Trimming took 3 bases from V and 3 from J; bases not matched to a gene: 3. This CDR3 region has 15 residues. Germline loops: CDR1 MGHRA, CDR2 YSYEKL. Here the CDR3 DNA reads TGCGCCAGCAGCCAGGGACAGGGGGCCTACTACGAGCAGTACTTC. Protein product: CASSQGQGAYYEQYF.

The V call is TRBV5-6, the J call TRBJ1-5; D uncertain. V was trimmed by 0 bases and J by 0 bases, leaving 7 bases between them. Germline assignment: CDR1 SGHDT and CDR2 YYEEEE. The CDR3 extends over 15 amino acids. Here the CDR3 DNA reads TGTGCCAGCAGCTTGGCACGTGCTAGCAATCAGCCCCAGCATTTT. This gives the protein CASSLARASNQPQHF.

This clonotype was counted many times. The chain combines TRBV7-2 with TRBJ2-3, with 12 bases fitting TRBD2. Unmatched junction bases numbered 6, after V lost 3 bases and J lost 5 bases. This CDR3 has 16 amino acids. Germline CDR1 is SGHTA and CDR2 is FQGNSA. CDR3 nucleotides: TGTGCCAGCAGCTTTCCTAGCGGGAGGGCCTTAGATACGCAGTATTTT. This translates into CASSFPSGRALDTQYF.

Only a few counts were recorded for this clonotype. The rearrangement joins TRBV29-1 to TRBJ2-1; 8 nucleotides agree with TRBD1. The CDR3 consists of 15 residues. The trim removed 2 bases at V and 9 bases at J, leaving 12 bases unmatched. Germline assignment: CDR1 SQVTM and CDR2 ANQGSEA. The CDR3 DNA reads TGCAGCGTTGAAAGGAGGACAGGGCGATCGAGTGAGCAGTTCTTC. Residues: CSVERRTGRSSEQFF.

This clonotype was seen at least ten times. The J gene is TRBJ2-3, the V gene TRBV7-7; D is unresolved. Per the germline V gene, CDR1 is SSHAT and CDR2 is FNYEAQ (reference sequence). V was pared by 3 bases and J by 2 bases, with 6 bases between. This CDR3 is 13 amino acids long. The CDR3: CASSLGSTDTQYF. CDR3 sequence (DNA): TGTGCCAGCAGCTTGGGGTCCACAGATACGCAGTATTTT.

This chain connects TRBV5-1 to TRBJ2-2; 9 nucleotides line up with TRBD1. With V trimmed by 2 bases and J by 0 bases, 5 bases remained unmatched. This CDR3 is 17 amino acids long. Germline V gene sequence: CDR1 SGHRS, CDR2 YFSETQ. The CDR3 region is CASSFPGDRANTGELFF. DNA of the CDR3: TGCGCCAGCAGCTTCCCTGGGGACAGGGCGAACACCGGGGAGCTGTTTTTT.

Only a few counts were recorded for this clonotype. This chain uses TRBV6-5 with TRBJ2-7; 10 positions agree with TRBD2. J lost 3 bases, V lost 6 bases, and 8 bases had no gene match. Germline lookup yields CDR1 MNHEY and CDR2 SVGAGI. CDR3 size: 15 residues. In DNA form, the CDR3 reads TGTGCCAGCAGCCGCTCCGGGACTAGCGACTACGAGCAGTACTTC. Its translation is CASSRSGTSDYEQYF.

This clonotype appeared many times. The chain employs TRBV9 and TRBJ2-2; 7 bases agree with TRBD2. Germline loops: CDR1 SGDLS, CDR2 YYNGEE. V shed 0 bases, J shed 1 base, and the junction held 3 bases outside the gene matches. This CDR3 spans 16 amino acids. The CDR3 DNA reads as TGTGCCAGCAGCGTAGGAGCGGGACTGAACACCGGGGAGCTGTTTTTT. It translates to CASSVGAGLNTGELFF. Based on the CDR3 plus reference TRBV9 and TRBJ2-2, the full variable domain is DSGVTQTPKHLITATGQRVTLRCSPRSGDLSVYWYQQSLDQGLQFLIQYYNGEERAKGNILERFSAQQFPDLHSELNLSSLELGDSALYFCASSVGAGLNTGELFFGEGSRLTVL.

The genes are TRBV28 and TRBJ1-2; TRBD1 matches at 7 bases. From germline, CDR1 is MDHEN and CDR2 SYDVKM. The ends lost 7 bases at V and 4 bases at J; junction bases unmatched: 9. The CDR3 is 14 residues long. The DNA for the CDR3 is TGTGCCAGCACCCACAGGGGCGCGGGCTATGGCTACACCTTC. Its translation is CASTHRGAGYGYTF.

The CDR3 is CASSPHRLGQYF. The DNA for the CDR3 is TGTGCCAGCAGCCCCCACAGACTGGGGCAGTACTTC. The genes are TRBV12-3 or TRBV12-4 and TRBJ2-7; D remains ambiguous. Trimming stripped 6 bases from V and 9 bases from J, with 15 bases between. CDR3 length equals 12 residues.

V usage is TRBV3-1 and J usage is TRBJ1-3; D call uncertain. The germline CDR1 and CDR2 sequences are LGHDT and YNNKEL (reference sequence). V lost 1 base and J lost 7, with 5 bases in between. The CDR3 has 12 residues. The CDR3 sequence: CASSQVFNTIYF. The CDR3, as DNA: TGTGCCAGCAGCCAAGTGTTTAACACCATATATTTT.

In its sample, this clonotype was seen many times. The J gene is TRBJ2-2, the V gene TRBV7-9, with no clear D. Germline loops: CDR1 SEHNR, CDR2 FQNEAQ (reference sequence). CDR3 length: 13 amino acids. Deletions cut 5 bases from V and 5 bases from J, with 9 bases between. CDR3 in DNA: TGTGCCAGCAGCGCCAGCCGGACCGGGGAGCTGTTTTTT. Translation: CASSASRTGELFF.

This clonotype occurred many times. The rearrangement joins TRBV18 to TRBJ2-6; D is undetermined. The germline CDR1 and CDR2 sequences are KGHSH and LQKENI. The CDR3 is 14 amino acids. The V end lost 2 bases, the J end lost 0 bases, and 2 bases lay between the germline ends. The CDR3 DNA sequence: TGTGCCAGCTCACCAGACTCTGGGGCCAACGTCCTGACTTTC. It yields the protein CASSPDSGANVLTF.

This clonotype was detected ten times or more. This sequence joins TRBV10-3 and TRBJ2-2; 7 bases are shared with TRBD2. The V and J ends lost 3 bases and 3 bases, in that order; junction bases with no gene match: 1. The CDR3 sequence is 14 residues long. In germline, CDR1 is ENHRY, CDR2 SYGVKD. Here the CDR3 reads CAISDAGDTGELFF. For the CDR3, the DNA is TGTGCCATCAGTGATGCGGGAGACACCGGGGAGCTGTTTTTT.

The chain carries TRBV7-2 and TRBJ1-1; no reliable D call. The CDR3 runs to 13 residues. In germline, CDR1 is SGHTA, CDR2 FQGNSA. V was trimmed by 4 bases and J by 1 base, leaving 7 bases between them. Here the CDR3 reads CASSSEGNTEAFF. The CDR3, as DNA: TGTGCCAGCAGCTCCGAGGGGAACACTGAAGCTTTCTTT.

This clonotype was observed many times. The DNA for the CDR3 is TGTGCCAGCTCACCACCCGCAGGGAAGTACGAGCAGTACTTC. This encodes CASSPPAGKYEQYF. V is TRBV18 and J is TRBJ2-7, with D perhaps TRBD1 (5 bases). The CDR3 extends over 14 amino acids. Trimming removed 0 bases from V and 4 bases from J, with 10 bases in between. Per the germline V gene, CDR1 is KGHSH and CDR2 is LQKENI.

The chain recombines TRBV7-2 with TRBJ2-7; no clear D gene. Looked up from germline, CDR1 is SGHTA and CDR2 is FQGNSA. The V end was cut by 0 bases, the J end by 4 bases, with 19 bases between. This CDR3 has 17 amino acids. In DNA form, the CDR3 reads TGTGCCAGCAGCTTAGCCCCCTTCCGTACTTATCGATACGAGCAGTACTTC. This gives the protein CASSLAPFRTYRYEQYF.

Comments on this clonotype: This may be a read error, as it is one base from a much larger clone. It is likely a read error, because the conserved phenylalanine at the end of the CDR3 is missing. V gene TRBV7-7 combines with J gene TRBJ2-2; tentative D call: TRBD2 (6 bases). The V and J ends lost 1 base and 5 bases respectively, with 8 bases between them. The CDR3 sequence is 14 residues long. Per the germline V gene, CDR1 is SSHAT and CDR2 is FNYEAQ (reference sequence). The CDR3 loop is CASSLVGGTGELFL. The CDR3, as DNA: TGTGCCAGCAGCTTAGTTGGAGGGACCGGGGAGCTGTTTCTT.

There are a few counts of this clonotype. The rearrangement joins TRBV20-1 to TRBJ2-7, with D possibly matching TRBD2 (5 bases). Trimming took 0 bases from V and 6 from J, leaving 12 bases between them. CDR3 length: 13 residues. The germline CDR1 and CDR2 sequences are DFQATT and SNEGSKA (reference sequence). This CDR3 is CSAREGATSEQYF. CDR3 sequence (DNA): TGCAGTGCTAGAGAGGGAGCCACCTCCGAGCAGTACTTC.

This clonotype was observed a handful of times. This chain's CDR3 is CASRGGRNTIYF. CDR3 nucleotide sequence: TGTGCCAGCAGGGGAGGGAGAAACACCATATATTTT. V and J are TRBV28 and TRBJ1-3; D is undetermined. The germline V gene encodes CDR1 MDHEN and CDR2 SYDVKM. Trimming cost V 6 bases and J 5 bases, with 8 bases left between them. CDR3 size: 12 residues.

This clonotype was observed once. The rearrangement joins TRBV21-1 to TRBJ2-7; the table's D call, TRBD1, has no DNA check behind it. TRBV21-1 is given as a pseudogene. The CDR3 spans 14 residues. The chain's CDR3 is CVSSKDGGPYEQYF. CDR3 in DNA: TGTGTCAGCAGCAAAGATGGGGGGCCCTACGAGCAGTACTTC.